These 7 T cell receptor beta chains came from one sample sequenced in a study of blood T cells in healthy people across ages. A J-beta primer mix and a sample-barcoded 5' primer were used in a second PCR of roughly 6 to 11 cycles. TCRdb reprocessed the 5' RACE reads with MiXCR, giving one entry per CDR3 protein. The table shows 600,000 or so distinct CDR3 sequences, with approximately 30% occurring only once. Sequencing was done on a sample of blood. The source is a woman older than 75 in good health.

The chain employs TRBV5-1 and TRBJ1-2; 8 nucleotides align to TRBD1. The CDR3 runs to 19 residues. Germline V gene data show CDR1 as SGHRS and CDR2 as YFSETQ. Losses at the gene ends were 0 bases for V and 4 bases for J; bases not matched to a gene: 17. CDR3 DNA sequence: TGCGCCAGCAGCTTGGTTGGACAGGGTGATTACTCGGGTCTCTATGGCTACACCTTC. Its protein is CASSLVGQGDYSGLYGYTF.

The V and J genes are TRBV6-6 and TRBJ2-1; D is perhaps TRBD2 (6 bases). The germline CDR1 and CDR2 sequences are MNHNY and SVGAGI (reference sequence). CDR3 length equals 15 residues. V was trimmed by 5 bases and J by 13 bases, leaving 24 bases between them. CDR3 sequence reads: CASSTLPGGVGAQFF. The CDR3 DNA sequence: TGTGCCAGCAGTACCCTGCCGGGCGGGGTTGGGGCCCAGTTCTTC.

This clonotype was recorded a few times. The rearrangement uses TRBV20-1 and TRBJ1-6; D not resolved. The CDR3 runs to 13 residues. Germline V gives CDR1 DFQATT, CDR2 SNEGSKA (reference sequence). Trimming removed 1 base at V and 7 bases at J, with 8 bases between. The CDR3 protein is CSARGRLNSPLHF. DNA of the CDR3: TGCAGTGCTAGAGGACGCCTCAATTCACCCCTCCACTTT.

This clonotype appeared many times. The J gene is TRBJ2-1, the V gene TRBV5-1; 11 bases match TRBD2. The CDR3 loop spans 15 amino acids. With V trimmed by 3 bases and J by 4 bases, 3 bases remained unmatched. CDR1 and CDR2 from the germline V gene are SGHRS and YFSETQ. CDR3 coding DNA: TGCGCCAGCAGCTCACTAGCGGGGGAGTACAATGAGCAGTTCTTC. It specifies CASSSLAGEYNEQFF.

There are a few counts of this clonotype. One base away lies a much larger clone, so this may be a sequencing read error. The chain recombines TRBV12-3 or TRBV12-4 with TRBJ2-3; 9 bases align to TRBD1. The CDR3 is made up of 19 amino acids. V was clipped by 6 bases and J by 4 bases; unmatched bases: 20. CDR3 nucleotides: TGTGCCAGCAGCCCCGGGACAGGGAGCTGGAGTGAACGCGCAGATACGCAGTATTTT. This translates into CASSPGTGSWSERADTQYF.

This clonotype was counted at least ten times. For the CDR3, the DNA is TGTGCCAGCAGCGTAGCTACGGACCCTCGTCCTGGTGAGCAGTTCTTC. Its protein product is CASSVATDPRPGEQFF. The V and J genes are TRBV9 and TRBJ2-1; D unresolved. The CDR3 loop spans 16 amino acids. The germline CDR1 and CDR2 sequences are SGDLS and YYNGEE. V lost 0 bases, J lost 9 bases, and 19 bases lay in between.

In the case of this clonotype: This CDR3 is missing its conserved last phenylalanine or tryptophan, likely due to a read error. V gene TRBV7-2 combines with J gene TRBJ2-3; D uncertain. Per the germline V gene, CDR1 is SGHTA and CDR2 is FQGNSA. The CDR3 is 14 amino acids. V was trimmed by 5 bases and J by 1 base, leaving 10 bases between them. The CDR3 nucleotides are TGTGCCAGCAGCCTAGGTCGGGGCACAGATACGCAGTATGTT. Protein product: CASSLGRGTDTQYV.